This TCR beta chain was observed in a study of T cell repertoires in cytomegalovirus infection. Whole-study context: Both CMV infection and a matching HLA type were indicated by public TCR beta signatures. Findings and caveats of the study: In two of eight donors, the top clonotype was HLA-C-restricted CMV-specific.

This clonotype has ten or more counts. The antigen is not known. TCRdb reprocessed the reads via MiXCR and lists one record per CDR3 protein. Of some 700,000 distinct CDR3 sequences in the sample, roughly 36% are singletons; the top ten hold about 2.8%. The specimen sequenced was PBMCs. The TCR originated in a human donor in good health (CMV status not recorded). Some clones in this sample may be carry-over from other donors' samples.

DNA of the CDR3: TGTGCCAGCAGCTGGGGTCACAGGGGGTTAGCCTACGAGCAGTACTTC. This gives the protein CASSWGHRGLAYEQYF. The V call is TRBV7-2, the J call TRBJ2-7; 8 bases fit TRBD1. The CDR3 sequence is 16 residues long. Germline V gives CDR1 SGHTA, CDR2 FQGNSA. Trimming took 4 bases from V and 2 from J; bases not matched to a gene: 10.